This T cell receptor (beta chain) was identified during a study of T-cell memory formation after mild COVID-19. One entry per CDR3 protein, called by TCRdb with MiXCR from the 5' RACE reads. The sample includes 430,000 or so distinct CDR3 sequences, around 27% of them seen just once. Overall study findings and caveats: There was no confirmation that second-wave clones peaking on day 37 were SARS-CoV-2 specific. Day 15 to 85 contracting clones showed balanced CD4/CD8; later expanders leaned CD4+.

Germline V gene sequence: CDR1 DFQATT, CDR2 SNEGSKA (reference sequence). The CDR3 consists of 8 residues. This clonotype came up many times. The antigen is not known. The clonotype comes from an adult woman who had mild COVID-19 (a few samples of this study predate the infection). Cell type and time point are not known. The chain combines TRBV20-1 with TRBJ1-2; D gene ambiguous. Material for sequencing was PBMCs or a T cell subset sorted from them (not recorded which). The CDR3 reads CSSAGYTF. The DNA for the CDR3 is TGCAGCTCAGCCGGCTACACCTTC.